This is a list of T cell receptor beta chains from one sample in a study of T-cell reconstitution after alpha-beta-depleted transplantation in children. Each CDR3 protein is one row after TCRdb ran MiXCR on the PCR reads. The sample holds approximately 1,000,000 distinct CDR3 sequences, about 29% seen once. Sequenced material: PBMCs, mostly from graft donor cells, taken 360 days after TCRalphabeta/CD19-depleted stem cell transplant. The receptors originated from a boy less than two years old who had a stem cell transplant for SCID, so the T cells may come from the graft donor. Each CDR3 is given with its conserved first and last residue. Each record gives: J gene, V gene, D gene, clone size, CDR3 DNA, CDR3 protein. D genes are given only for firm matches. Clone sizes are given selectively: once, few, many, or a class where the clone is expanded.

>TRBJ2-1|TRBV15|.|many
TGTGCCACCAGCAGAGGGGACTTATCACCCGGCGATGAGCAGTTCTTC
CATSRGDLSPGDEQFF
>TRBJ2-2|TRBV7-3|.|few
TGTGCCAGCAGCCTAATGGGGCAGAAAAACACCGGGGAGCTGTTTTTT
CASSLMGQKNTGELFF
>TRBJ1-5|TRBV19|.|.
TGTGCCAGTAGTATTCTAGGAGGTGTCGATCAGCCCCAGCATTTT
CASSILGGVDQPQHF
>TRBJ2-1|TRBV6-1|.|few
TGTGCCACCGCCAGTTCTTCCAACTACAATGAGCAGTTCTTC
CATASSSNYNEQFF
>TRBJ2-1|TRBV7-8|.|.
TGTGCCAGCAGCTCCCCTCCGCAGGGTCAGAATAACTACAATGAGCAGTTCTTC
CASSSPPQGQNNYNEQFF
>TRBJ2-3|TRBV29-1|TRBD2|few
TGCAGCGTTGTAGGGAGGGCTGCAGATACGCAGTATTTT
CSVVGRAADTQYF
>TRBJ1-5|TRBV19|.|.
TGTGCCAGTAGTGAGAAACATCAGCCCCAGCATTTT
CASSEKHQPQHF
>TRBJ1-1|TRBV5-1|.|.
TGCGCCAGCAGTTCCAGCCGGCCAACTTTAGGGGACACTGAAGCTTTCTTT
CASSSSRPTLGDTEAFF
>TRBJ2-7|TRBV28|.|few
TGTGCCAGCAGTTTTCGCGTCGGGGGGCCGCCCTACGAGCAGTACTTC
CASSFRVGGPPYEQYF
>TRBJ2-7|TRBV5-1|.|.
TGCGCCAGCAGCTCCTCTCCGGGTCCTGGGGCCTACGAGCAGTACTTC
CASSSSPGPGAYEQYF
>TRBJ2-1|TRBV4-1|TRBD2|many
TGCGCCAGCAGCCAAGAACTAGCGGGGTGGAATGAGCAGTTCTTC
CASSQELAGWNEQFF
>TRBJ1-2|TRBV10-3|.|.
TGTGCCATCAGCCGGGACAACTATGGCTACACCTTC
CAISRDNYGYTF
>TRBJ1-1|TRBV27|.|.
TGTGCCAGCAGTTTATCGGGCAGGAGATACCTAATGAACACTGAAGCTTTCTTT
CASSLSGRRYLMNTEAFF
>TRBJ2-1|TRBV6-5|TRBD2|.
TGTGCCAGCAGTTACTCCCCAACTAGCGGGGGGCACCACTTC
CASSYSPTSGGHHF
>TRBJ2-5|TRBV6-1|TRBD2|.
TGTGCCAGCAGTGAATATTATAGCGGGGGGCAAGAGACCCAGTACTTC
CASSEYYSGGQETQYF
>TRBJ1-5|TRBV12-3/TRBV12-4|.|once
TGTGCCAGCAGCAAGGGGACGGAAAGACACCAGCCCCAGCATTTT
CASSKGTERHQPQHF
>TRBJ1-1|TRBV28|TRBD1|few
TGTGCCAGCAGTTTATTGGGGACAGTACCTGAAGCTTTCTTT
CASSLLGTVPEAFF
>TRBJ2-1|TRBV28|.|.
TGTGCCAGCAGTTTCCCAGATGAGCAGTTCTTC
CASSFPDEQFF
>TRBJ2-4|TRBV7-9|.|.
TGTGCCAGCAGCTTAGCCCCCTCGGCCCTAGCCAAATACATTCAGTACTTC
CASSLAPSALAKYIQYF
>TRBJ2-1|TRBV11-2|TRBD2|few
TGTGCCAGCAGCTCCGGGGGGAGCCCATACAATGAGCAGTTCTTC
CASSSGGSPYNEQFF
>TRBJ2-7|TRBV5-1|.|.
TGCGCCAGCAGCCTCCGACAGGAGCCTACCTACGAGCAGTACTTC
CASSLRQEPTYEQYF
>TRBJ2-7|TRBV10-2|.|few
TGCGCCAGCAGTGACTGGGCAGGAACCCGGCAGTACTTC
CASSDWAGTRQYF
>TRBJ2-1|TRBV20-1|.|once
TGCAGTGCTAGAGATCTCGGGGCTTACAATGAGCAGTTCTTC
CSARDLGAYNEQFF
>TRBJ2-7|TRBV29-1|.|.
TGCAGCGTTGAGAGAATGGGCGAGCAGTACTTC
CSVERMGEQYF
>TRBJ2-7|TRBV9|TRBD1|.
TGTGCCAGCAGCCGGGACAGCGATTCCTACGAGCAGTACTTC
CASSRDSDSYEQYF
>TRBJ1-1|TRBV30|.|once
TGTGCCTGGAGTGATCTTCTGAACACTGAAGCTTTCTTT
CAWSDLLNTEAFF
>TRBJ2-2|TRBV20-1|TRBD1|.
TGCAGTGCCCCCGGGACAGGGGGATTTGGCACCGGGGAGCTGTTTTTT
CSAPGTGGFGTGELFF
>TRBJ1-1|TRBV28|.|few
TGTGCCAGCAGTTTACCACAGGGATACACTGAAGCTTTCTTT
CASSLPQGYTEAFF
>TRBJ1-1|TRBV5-1|.|.
TGCGCCAGCAGCTTGGGCACAGGGTCCTCGGGGAACACTGAAGCTTTCTTT
CASSLGTGSSGNTEAFF
>TRBJ2-1|TRBV4-2|TRBD1|.
TGTGCCAGCAGTTTAATTCTGAGCGGACAGGGGGCTTTCAGGCAGTTCTTC
CASSLILSGQGAFRQFF
>TRBJ2-1|TRBV5-1|TRBD2|.
TGCGCCAGCAGCGTCGGCGGGGGGGCGGCCTACAATGAGCAGTTCTTC
CASSVGGGAAYNEQFF
>TRBJ2-7|TRBV7-8|TRBD1|.
TGTGCCAGCAGCTTCGGGACAGGGGACCCCTACGAGCAGTACTTC
CASSFGTGDPYEQYF
>TRBJ1-1|TRBV29-1|TRBD1|few
TGCAGCGTCCAGGGGGGGAACACTGAAGCTTTCTTT
CSVQGGNTEAFF
>TRBJ2-5|TRBV29-1|.|many
TGCAGCGTGGCTGGGACTTGGGAAGAGACCCAGTACTTC
CSVAGTWEETQYF
>TRBJ2-2|TRBV15|.|.
TGTGCCACCAGCAGGGCCCTCCCGGGACGGGTCACCGGGGAGCTGTTTTTT
CATSRALPGRVTGELFF
>TRBJ1-1|TRBV11-2|TRBD1|.
TGTGCCAGCAGCTCGGGACAGAAGATGAACACTGAAGCTTTCTTT
CASSSGQKMNTEAFF
>TRBJ2-5|TRBV10-3|TRBD1|.
TGTGCCATCAGCGGGGACAGTAAGACCCAGTACTTC
CAISGDSKTQYF
>TRBJ2-2|TRBV5-1|.|few
TGCGCCAGCAGCTTGGGGGCAACGAACACCGGGGAGCTGTTTTTT
CASSLGATNTGELFF
>TRBJ2-3|TRBV25-1|.|.
TGTGCCAGCAGTGAATATCGAATGGGGGGCAGCCCAGATACGCAGTATTTT
CASSEYRMGGSPDTQYF
>TRBJ2-5|TRBV5-1|.|many
TGCGCCAGCAGCTTGGATCCCCACCAAGAGACCCAGTACTTC
CASSLDPHQETQYF
>TRBJ2-1|TRBV7-3|.|few
TGTGCCAGCAGCTTAACAGGGACCATAGTCAATGAGCAGTTCTTC
CASSLTGTIVNEQFF
>TRBJ2-2|TRBV24-1|TRBD1|.
TGTGCCACCAGGGGGACAGACTTCACCGGGGAGCTGTTTTTT
CATRGTDFTGELFF